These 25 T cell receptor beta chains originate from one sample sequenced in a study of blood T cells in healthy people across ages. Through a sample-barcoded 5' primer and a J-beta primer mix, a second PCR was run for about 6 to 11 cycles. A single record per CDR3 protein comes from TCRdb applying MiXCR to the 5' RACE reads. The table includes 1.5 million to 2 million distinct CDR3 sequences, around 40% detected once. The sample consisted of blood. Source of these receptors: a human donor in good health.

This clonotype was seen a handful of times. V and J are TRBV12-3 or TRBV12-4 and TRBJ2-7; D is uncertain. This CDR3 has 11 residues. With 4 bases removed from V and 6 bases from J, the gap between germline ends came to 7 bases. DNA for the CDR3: TGTGCCAGCAGTTCCTATGGCGAGCAGTACTTC. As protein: CASSSYGEQYF.

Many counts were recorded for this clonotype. The CDR3 DNA reads as TGCAGCGTTGAAGGAGGAGGGGGGGTTCCCTACGAGCAGTACTTC. Translating gives CSVEGGGGVPYEQYF. The J gene is TRBJ2-7, the V gene TRBV29-1; maybe TRBD2 (7 bases). The CDR3 runs to 15 residues. Germline CDR1 reads SQVTM; CDR2 reads ANQGSEA. Trimming removed 1 base at V and 2 bases at J, with 15 bases between.

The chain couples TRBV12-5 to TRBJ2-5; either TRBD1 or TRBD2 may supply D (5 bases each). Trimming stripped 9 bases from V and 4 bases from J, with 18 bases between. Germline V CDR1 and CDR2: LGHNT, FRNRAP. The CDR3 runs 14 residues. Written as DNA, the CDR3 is TGTGCTAGCCACAGTCCGGGACCGCTAGAGACCCAGTACTTC. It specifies CASHSPGPLETQYF.

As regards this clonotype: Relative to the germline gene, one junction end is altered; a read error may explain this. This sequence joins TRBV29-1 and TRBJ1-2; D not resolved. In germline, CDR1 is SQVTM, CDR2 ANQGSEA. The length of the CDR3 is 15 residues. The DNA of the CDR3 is TGCAGCTACGAAGGCGGTCGGCAACGCAAGTATGACTACACCTTC. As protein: CSYEGGRQRKYDYTF.

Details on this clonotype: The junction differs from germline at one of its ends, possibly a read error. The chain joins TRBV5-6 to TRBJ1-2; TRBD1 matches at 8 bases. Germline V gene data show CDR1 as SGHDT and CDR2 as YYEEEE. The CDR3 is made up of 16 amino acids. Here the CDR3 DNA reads TGTGCCAACAGCATTATCCAGGGGGCGGTCAACTATGGCTACACCTTC. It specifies CANSIIQGAVNYGYTF.

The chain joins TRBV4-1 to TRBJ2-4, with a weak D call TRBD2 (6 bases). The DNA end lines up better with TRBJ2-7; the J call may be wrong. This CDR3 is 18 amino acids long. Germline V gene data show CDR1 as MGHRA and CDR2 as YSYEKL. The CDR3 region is CASSQVFRGKEGSYEQYF. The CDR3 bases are TGCGCCAGCAGCCAAGTTTTTCGGGGGAAGGAGGGCTCCTACGAGCAGTACTTC.

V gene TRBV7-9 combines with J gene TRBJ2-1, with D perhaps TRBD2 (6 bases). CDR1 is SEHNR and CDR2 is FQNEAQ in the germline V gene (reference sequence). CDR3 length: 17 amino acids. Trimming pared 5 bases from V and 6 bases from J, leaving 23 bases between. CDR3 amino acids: CASSPWVGGWGGNEQFF. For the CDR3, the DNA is TGTGCCAGCAGCCCTTGGGTCGGGGGATGGGGAGGCAATGAGCAGTTCTTC.

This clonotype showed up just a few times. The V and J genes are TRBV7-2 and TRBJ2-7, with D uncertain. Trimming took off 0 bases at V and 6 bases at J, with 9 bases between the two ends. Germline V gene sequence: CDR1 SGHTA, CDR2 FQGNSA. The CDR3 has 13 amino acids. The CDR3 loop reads CASSLALVSEQYF. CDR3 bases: TGTGCCAGCAGCTTAGCGCTAGTATCCGAGCAGTACTTC.

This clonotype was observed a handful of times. The CDR3 is CAISDPDGGWVKEETQYF. The DNA for the CDR3 is TGTGCCATCAGTGACCCCGACGGGGGGTGGGTTAAGGAAGAGACCCAGTACTTC. This chain connects TRBV10-3 to TRBJ2-5, with 7 positions matching TRBD2. This CDR3 contains 18 residues. Trimming at V came to 3 bases and at J to 3 bases, leaving 16 bases not matched to a gene. Germline values: CDR1 ENHRY, CDR2 SYGVKD.

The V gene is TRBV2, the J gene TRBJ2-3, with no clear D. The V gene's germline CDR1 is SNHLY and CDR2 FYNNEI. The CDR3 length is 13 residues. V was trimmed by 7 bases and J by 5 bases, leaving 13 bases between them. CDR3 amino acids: CASIEPQLDTQYF. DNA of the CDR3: TGTGCCAGCATCGAGCCGCAACTAGATACGCAGTATTTT.

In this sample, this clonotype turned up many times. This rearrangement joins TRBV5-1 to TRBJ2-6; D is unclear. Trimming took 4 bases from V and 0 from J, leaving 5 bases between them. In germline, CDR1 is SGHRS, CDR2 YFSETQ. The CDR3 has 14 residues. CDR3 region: CASSRNSGANVLTF. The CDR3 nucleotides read TGCGCCAGCAGCCGGAACTCTGGGGCCAACGTCCTGACTTTC.

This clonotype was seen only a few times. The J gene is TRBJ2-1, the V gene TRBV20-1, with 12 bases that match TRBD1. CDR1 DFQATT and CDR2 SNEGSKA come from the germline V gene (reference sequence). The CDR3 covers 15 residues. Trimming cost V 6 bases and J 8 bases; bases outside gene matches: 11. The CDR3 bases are TGCAGTGCCCCCGCGGGACAGGGGGCCCGGGATGAGCAGTTCTTC. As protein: CSAPAGQGARDEQFF.

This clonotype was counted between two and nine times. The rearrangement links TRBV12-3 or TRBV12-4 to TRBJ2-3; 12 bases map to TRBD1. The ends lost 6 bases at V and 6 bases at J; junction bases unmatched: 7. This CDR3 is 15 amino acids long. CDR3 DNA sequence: TGTGCCAGCAGCGCCGGGACAGGGGGCTGGGATACGCAGTATTTT. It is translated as CASSAGTGGWDTQYF.

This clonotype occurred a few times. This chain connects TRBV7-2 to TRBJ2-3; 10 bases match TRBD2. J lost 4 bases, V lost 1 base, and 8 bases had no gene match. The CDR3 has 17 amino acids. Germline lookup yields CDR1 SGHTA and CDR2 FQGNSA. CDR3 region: CASSLGLSGGASDTQYF. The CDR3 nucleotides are TGTGCCAGCAGCTTAGGGTTAAGCGGGGGGGCATCAGATACGCAGTATTTT.

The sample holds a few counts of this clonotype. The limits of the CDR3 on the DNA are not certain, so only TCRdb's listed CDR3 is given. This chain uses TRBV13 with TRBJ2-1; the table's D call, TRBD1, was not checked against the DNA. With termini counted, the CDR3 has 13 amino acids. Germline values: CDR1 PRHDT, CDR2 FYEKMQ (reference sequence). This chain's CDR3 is CASSLSGPNGQFF.

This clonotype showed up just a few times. The CDR3 here is CASSFGAGDYGYTF. The DNA for the CDR3 is TGTGCCAGCAGTTTCGGCGCGGGAGATTATGGCTACACCTTC. The rearrangement links TRBV6-5 to TRBJ1-2; no clear D gene. Trimming removed 4 bases from V and 5 bases from J, with 14 bases in between. The CDR3 has 14 residues. CDR1 is MNHEY and CDR2 is SVGAGI in the germline V gene.

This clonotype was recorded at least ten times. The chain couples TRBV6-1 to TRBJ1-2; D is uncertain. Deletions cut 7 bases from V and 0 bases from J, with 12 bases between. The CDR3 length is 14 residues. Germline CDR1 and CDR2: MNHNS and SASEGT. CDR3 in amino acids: CASKAAFANYGYTF. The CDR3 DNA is TGTGCCAGCAAGGCCGCCTTCGCTAACTATGGCTACACCTTC.

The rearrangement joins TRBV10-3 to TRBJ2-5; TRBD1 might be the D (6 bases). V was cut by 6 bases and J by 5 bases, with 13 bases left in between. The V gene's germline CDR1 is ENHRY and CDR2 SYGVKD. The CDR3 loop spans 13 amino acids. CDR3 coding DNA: TGTGCCATCAGGATTTACAGGGTCGAGACCCAGTACTTC. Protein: CAIRIYRVETQYF.

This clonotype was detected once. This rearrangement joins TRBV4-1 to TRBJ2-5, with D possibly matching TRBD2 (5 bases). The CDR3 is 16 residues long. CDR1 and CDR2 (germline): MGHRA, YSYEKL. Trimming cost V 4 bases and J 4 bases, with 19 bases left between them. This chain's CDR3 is CASSPPGPSAGETQYF. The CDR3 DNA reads TGCGCCAGCAGCCCACCGGGCCCTTCGGCGGGAGAGACCCAGTACTTC.

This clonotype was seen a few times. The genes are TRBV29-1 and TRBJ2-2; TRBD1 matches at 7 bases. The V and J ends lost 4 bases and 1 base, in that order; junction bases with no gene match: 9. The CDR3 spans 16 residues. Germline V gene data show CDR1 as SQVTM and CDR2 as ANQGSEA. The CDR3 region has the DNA TGCAGCGTTGTTCAGGTCAGGACAGGGAACACCGGGGAGCTGTTTTTT. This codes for CSVVQVRTGNTGELFF.

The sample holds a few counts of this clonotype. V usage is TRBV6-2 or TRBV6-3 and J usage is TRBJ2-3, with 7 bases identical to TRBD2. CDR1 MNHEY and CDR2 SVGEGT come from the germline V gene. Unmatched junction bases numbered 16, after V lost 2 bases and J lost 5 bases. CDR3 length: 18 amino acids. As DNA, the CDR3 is TGTGCCAGCAGTTACCGACGCCCGGGAGCGGGGATTTTAGATACGCAGTATTTT. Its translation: CASSYRRPGAGILDTQYF.

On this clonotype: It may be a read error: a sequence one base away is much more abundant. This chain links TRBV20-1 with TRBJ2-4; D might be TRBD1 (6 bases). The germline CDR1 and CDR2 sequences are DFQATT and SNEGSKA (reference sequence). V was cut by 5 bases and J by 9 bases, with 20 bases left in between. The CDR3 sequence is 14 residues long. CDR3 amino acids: CSAAPGTGQSIQYF. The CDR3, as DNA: TGCAGTGCTGCCCCCGGGACGGGACAAAGCATTCAGTACTTC.

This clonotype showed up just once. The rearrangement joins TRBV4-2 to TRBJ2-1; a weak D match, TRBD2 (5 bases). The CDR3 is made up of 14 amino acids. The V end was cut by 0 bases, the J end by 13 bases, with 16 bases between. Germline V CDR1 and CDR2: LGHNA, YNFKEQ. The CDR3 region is CASSQDRGPQTQFF. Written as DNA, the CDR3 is TGTGCCAGCAGCCAAGATAGAGGGCCGCAGACCCAGTTCTTC.

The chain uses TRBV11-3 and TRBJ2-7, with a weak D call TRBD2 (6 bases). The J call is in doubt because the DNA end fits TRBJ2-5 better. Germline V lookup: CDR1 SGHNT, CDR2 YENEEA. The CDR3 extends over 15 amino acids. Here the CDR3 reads CASSLDGTTGGTQYF. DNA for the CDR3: TGTGCCAGCAGCTTAGATGGGACGACCGGGGGGACCCAGTACTTC.

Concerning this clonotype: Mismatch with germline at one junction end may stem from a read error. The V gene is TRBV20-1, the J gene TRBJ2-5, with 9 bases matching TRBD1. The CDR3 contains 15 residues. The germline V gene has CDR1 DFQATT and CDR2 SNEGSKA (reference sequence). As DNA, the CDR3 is TGCAGCGCTAGAGAAGGGACAGGGAGTGAAGAGACCCAGTACTTC. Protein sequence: CSAREGTGSEETQYF.